This T cell receptor (beta chain) is drawn from a study of blood T cell repertoires in COVID-19. Per the original data handling: Reference gene primer amplification gave estimated nucleated cell counts. Profiled with immunoSEQ multiplex PCR; TCRdb holds only in-frame clones, not every one. V, J and clone size derive from that table, while D and trimming were established from the DNA sequence. Of over 200,000 clones in the sample, roughly 85% are singletons; the top ten hold about an eighth. CDR1 and CDR2 (germline): SGHRS, YFSETQ. After removal of 0 bases from V and 1 base from J, the junction contained 7 bases not matched to a gene. This CDR3 spans 18 amino acids. This clone was detected only once.

The chain links TRBV5-1 to TRBJ2-3; 11 bases fit TRBD2. The source of this sequence is a woman younger than 35 who had recovered from COVID-19. The sequencing sample was made of peripheral blood. In nucleotides, the CDR3 is TGCGCCAGCAGCTTGGAACTAGCGGGAGCCGGGGGCACAGATACGCAGTATTTT. Amino acid sequence: CASSLELAGAGGTDTQYF.